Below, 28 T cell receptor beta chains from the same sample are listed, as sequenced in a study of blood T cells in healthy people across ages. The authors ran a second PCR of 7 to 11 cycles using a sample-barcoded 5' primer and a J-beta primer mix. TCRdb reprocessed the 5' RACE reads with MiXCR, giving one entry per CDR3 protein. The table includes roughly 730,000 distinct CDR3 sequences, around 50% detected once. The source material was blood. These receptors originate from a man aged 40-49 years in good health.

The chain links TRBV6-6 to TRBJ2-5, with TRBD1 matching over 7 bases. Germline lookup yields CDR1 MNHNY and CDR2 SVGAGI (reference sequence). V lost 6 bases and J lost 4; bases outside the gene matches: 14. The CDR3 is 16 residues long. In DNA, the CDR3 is TGTGCCAGCAGCTCAGGTCGAAGGGGGCGACCAGAGACCCAGTACTTC. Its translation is CASSSGRRGRPETQYF.

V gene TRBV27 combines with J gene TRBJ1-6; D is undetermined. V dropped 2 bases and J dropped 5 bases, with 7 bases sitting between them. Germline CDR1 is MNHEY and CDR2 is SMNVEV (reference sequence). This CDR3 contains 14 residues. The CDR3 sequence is CASSLKGHNSPLHF. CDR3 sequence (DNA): TGTGCCAGCAGTTTAAAGGGTCATAATTCACCCCTCCACTTT.

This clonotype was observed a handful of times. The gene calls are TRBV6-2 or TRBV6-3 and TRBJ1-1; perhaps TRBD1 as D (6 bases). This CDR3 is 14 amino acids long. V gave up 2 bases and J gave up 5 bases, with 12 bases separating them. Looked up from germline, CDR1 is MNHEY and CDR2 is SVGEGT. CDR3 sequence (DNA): TGTGCCAGCAGTTACGGTGCAGGGGAGACTGAAGCTTTCTTT. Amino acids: CASSYGAGETEAFF.

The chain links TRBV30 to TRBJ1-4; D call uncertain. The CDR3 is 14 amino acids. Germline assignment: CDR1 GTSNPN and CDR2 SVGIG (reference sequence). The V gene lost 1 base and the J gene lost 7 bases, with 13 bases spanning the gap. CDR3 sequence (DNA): TGTGCCTGGAGTGGACACCAAGGGAGTGAAAAACTGTTTTTT. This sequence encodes CAWSGHQGSEKLFF.

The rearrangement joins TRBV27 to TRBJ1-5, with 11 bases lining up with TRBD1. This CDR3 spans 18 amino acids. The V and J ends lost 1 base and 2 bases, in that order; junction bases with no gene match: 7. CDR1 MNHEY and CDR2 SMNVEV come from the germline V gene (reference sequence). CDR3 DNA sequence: TGTGCCAGCAGTTTATTCGGGACAGGGGGTAATGGCAATCAGCCCCAGCATTTT. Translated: CASSLFGTGGNGNQPQHF.

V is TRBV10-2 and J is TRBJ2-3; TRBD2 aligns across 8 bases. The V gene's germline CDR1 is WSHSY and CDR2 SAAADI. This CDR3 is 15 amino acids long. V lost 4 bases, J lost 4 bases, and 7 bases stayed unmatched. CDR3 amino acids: CASSAGGRSPDTQYF. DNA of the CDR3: TGCGCCAGCAGTGCGGGAGGGAGATCTCCAGATACGCAGTATTTT.

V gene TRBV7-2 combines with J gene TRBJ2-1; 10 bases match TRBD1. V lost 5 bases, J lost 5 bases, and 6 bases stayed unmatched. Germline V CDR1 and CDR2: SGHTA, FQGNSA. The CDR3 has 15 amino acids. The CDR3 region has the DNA TGTGCCAGCAGCGAGGGACAGGGGAGAAACAATGAGCAGTTCTTC. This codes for CASSEGQGRNNEQFF. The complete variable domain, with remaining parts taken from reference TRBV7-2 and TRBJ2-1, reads GAGVSQSPSNKVTEKGKDVELRCDPISGHTALYWYRQSLGQGLEFLIYFQGNSAPDKSGLPSDRFSAERTGGSVSTLTIQRTQQEDSAVYLCASSEGQGRNNEQFFGPGTRLTVL.

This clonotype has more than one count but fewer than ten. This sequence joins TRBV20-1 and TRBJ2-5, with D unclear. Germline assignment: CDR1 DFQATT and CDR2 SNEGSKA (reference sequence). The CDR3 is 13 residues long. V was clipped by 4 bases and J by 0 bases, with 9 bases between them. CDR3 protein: CSAIPFNQETQYF. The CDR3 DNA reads TGCAGTGCTATCCCTTTTAACCAAGAGACCCAGTACTTC.

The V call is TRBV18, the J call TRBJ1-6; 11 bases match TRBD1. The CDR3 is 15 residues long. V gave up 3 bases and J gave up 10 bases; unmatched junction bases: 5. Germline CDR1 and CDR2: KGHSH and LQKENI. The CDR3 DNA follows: TGTGCCAGCTCACCTGGACAGGGGGCAAGGTCACCCCTCCACTTT. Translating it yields CASSPGQGARSPLHF. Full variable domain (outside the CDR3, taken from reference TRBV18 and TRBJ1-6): NAGVMQNPRHLVRRRGQEARLRCSPMKGHSHVYWYRQLPEEGLKFMVYLQKENIIDESGMPKERFSAEFPKEGPSILRIQQVVRGDSAAYFCASSPGQGARSPLHFGNGTRLTVT.

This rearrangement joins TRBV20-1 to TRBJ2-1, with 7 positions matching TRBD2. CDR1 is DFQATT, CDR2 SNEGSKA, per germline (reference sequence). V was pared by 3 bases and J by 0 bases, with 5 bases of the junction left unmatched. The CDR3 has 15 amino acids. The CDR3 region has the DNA TGCAGTGCTAGCTTAGTAGCGGGCTCCTACAATGAGCAGTTCTTC. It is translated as CSASLVAGSYNEQFF.

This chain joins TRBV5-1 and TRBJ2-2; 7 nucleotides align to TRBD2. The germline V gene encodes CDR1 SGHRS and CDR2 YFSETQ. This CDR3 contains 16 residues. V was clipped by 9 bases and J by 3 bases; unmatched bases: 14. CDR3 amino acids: CATSLVTSFYTGELFF. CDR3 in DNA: TGCGCCACCAGTCTTGTGACTAGCTTTTACACCGGGGAGCTGTTTTTT.

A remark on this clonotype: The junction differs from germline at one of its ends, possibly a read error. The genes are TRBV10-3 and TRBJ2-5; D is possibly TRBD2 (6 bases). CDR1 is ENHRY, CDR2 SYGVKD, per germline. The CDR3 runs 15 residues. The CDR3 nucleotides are TGTGCCATCAGCGGGACTGTAGTTTCCCAAGAGACTCAGTACTTC. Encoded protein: CAISGTVVSQETQYF.

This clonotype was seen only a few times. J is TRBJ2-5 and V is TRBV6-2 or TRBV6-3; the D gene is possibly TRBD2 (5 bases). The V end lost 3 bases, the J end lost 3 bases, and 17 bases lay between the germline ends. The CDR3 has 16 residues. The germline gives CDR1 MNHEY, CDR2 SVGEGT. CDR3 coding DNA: TGTGCCAGCAGTTATGGATTTGACTACCTGGAAGAGACCCAGTACTTC. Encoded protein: CASSYGFDYLEETQYF.

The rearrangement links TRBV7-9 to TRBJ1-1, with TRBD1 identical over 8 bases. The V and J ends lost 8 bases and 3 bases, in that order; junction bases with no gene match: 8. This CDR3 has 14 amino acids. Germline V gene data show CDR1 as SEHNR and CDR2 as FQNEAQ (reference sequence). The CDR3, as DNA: TGTGCCAGCTCTCCAGGGGGCGGCGACACTGAAGCTTTCTTT. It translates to CASSPGGGDTEAFF.

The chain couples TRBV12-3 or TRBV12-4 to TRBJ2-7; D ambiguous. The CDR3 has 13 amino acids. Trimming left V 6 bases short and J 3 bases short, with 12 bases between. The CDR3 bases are TGTGCCAGCAGCATCAGGAATGACTACGAGCAGTACTTC. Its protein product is CASSIRNDYEQYF.

The CDR3 sequence: CASSLTGAVKETQYF. The CDR3 DNA reads as TGTGCCAGCAGTCTGACGGGGGCGGTTAAGGAGACCCAGTACTTC. The genes are TRBV28 and TRBJ2-5, with D tentatively TRBD1 or TRBD2 (6 bases each). Germline V gene lookup returns CDR1 MDHEN and CDR2 SYDVKM. The CDR3 runs to 15 residues. Trimming took 5 bases from V and 5 from J, leaving 18 bases between them.

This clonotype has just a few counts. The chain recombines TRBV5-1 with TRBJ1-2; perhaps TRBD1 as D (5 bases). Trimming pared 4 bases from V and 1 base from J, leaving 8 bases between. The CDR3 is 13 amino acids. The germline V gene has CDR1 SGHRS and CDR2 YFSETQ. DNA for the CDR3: TGCGCCAGCAGCCTGACAGATAACTATGGCTACACCTTC. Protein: CASSLTDNYGYTF.

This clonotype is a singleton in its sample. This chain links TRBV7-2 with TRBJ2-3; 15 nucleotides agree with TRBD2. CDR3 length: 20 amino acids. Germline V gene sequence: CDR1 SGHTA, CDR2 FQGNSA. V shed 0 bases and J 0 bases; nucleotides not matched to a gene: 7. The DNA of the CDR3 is TGTGCCAGCAGCTTAGCCGTGGGACTAGCGGGGGGTAGAAGCACAGATACGCAGTATTTT. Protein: CASSLAVGLAGGRSTDTQYF.

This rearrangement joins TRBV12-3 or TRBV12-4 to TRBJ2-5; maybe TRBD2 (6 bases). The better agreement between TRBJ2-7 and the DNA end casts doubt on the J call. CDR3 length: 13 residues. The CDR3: CASSAGKTYEQYF. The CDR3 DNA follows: TGTGCCAGCAGCGCGGGGAAGACCTACGAGCAGTACTTC.

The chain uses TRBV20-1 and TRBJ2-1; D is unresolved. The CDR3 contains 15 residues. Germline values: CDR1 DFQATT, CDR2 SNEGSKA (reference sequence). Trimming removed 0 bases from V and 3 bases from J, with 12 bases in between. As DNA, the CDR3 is TGCAGTGCTAGAGATCTGGGGTACGGCTACAATGAGCAGTTCTTC. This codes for CSARDLGYGYNEQFF.

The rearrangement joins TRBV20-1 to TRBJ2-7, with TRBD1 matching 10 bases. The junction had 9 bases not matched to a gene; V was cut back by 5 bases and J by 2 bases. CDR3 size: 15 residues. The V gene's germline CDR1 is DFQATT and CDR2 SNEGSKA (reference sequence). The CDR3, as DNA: TGCAGTGCTGTAAATTCCGGGACAGGGGCCTACGAGCAGTACTTC. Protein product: CSAVNSGTGAYEQYF.

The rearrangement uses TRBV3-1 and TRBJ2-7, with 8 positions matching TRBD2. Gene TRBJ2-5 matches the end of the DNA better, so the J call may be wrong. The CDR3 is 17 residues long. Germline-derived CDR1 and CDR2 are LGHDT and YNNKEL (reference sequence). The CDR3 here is CASSRGSGTSSGKTQYF. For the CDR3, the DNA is TGTGCCAGCAGCCGGGGCTCCGGGACTAGTAGTGGAAAGACCCAGTACTTC.

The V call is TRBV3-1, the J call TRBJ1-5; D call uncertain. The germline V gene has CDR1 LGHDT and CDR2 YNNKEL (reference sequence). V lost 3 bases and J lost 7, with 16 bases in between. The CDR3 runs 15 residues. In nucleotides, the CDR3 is TGTGCCAGCAGCCAGGAAAGTACGGCCGCACAGCCCCAGCATTTT. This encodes CASSQESTAAQPQHF. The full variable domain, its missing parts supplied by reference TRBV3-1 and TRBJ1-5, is DTAVSQTPKYLVTQMGNDKSIKCEQNLGHDTMYWYKQDSKKFLKIMFSYNNKELIINETVPNRFSPKSPDKAHLNLHINSLELGDSAVYFCASSQESTAAQPQHFGDGTRLSIL.

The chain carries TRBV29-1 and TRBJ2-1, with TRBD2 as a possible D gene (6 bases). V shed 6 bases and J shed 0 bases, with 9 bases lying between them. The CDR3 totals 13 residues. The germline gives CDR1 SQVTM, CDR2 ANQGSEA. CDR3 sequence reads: CSVKTSSYNEQFF. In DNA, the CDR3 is TGCAGCGTAAAGACTAGCTCCTACAATGAGCAGTTCTTC.

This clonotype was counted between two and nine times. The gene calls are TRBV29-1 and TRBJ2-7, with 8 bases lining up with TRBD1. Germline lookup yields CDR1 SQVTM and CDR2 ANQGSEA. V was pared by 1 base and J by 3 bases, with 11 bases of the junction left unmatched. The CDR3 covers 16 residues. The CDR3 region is CSVEGLGTGDLYEQYF. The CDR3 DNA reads TGCAGCGTTGAAGGACTCGGGACAGGAGACCTCTACGAGCAGTACTTC.

The CDR3 sequence is CATSTGAPVSYTF. CDR3 sequence (DNA): TGTGCCACGTCGACGGGGGCCCCCGTAAGCTACACCTTC. This chain uses TRBV28 with TRBJ1-2; a possible D gene is TRBD1 (6 bases). This CDR3 is 13 amino acids long. Trimming cost V 10 bases and J 9 bases, with 21 bases left between them. CDR1 and CDR2 (germline): MDHEN, SYDVKM.

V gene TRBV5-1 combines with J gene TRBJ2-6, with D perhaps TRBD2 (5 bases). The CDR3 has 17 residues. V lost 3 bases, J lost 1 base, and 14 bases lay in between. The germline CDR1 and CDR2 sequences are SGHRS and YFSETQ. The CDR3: CASSYSAGSSGANVLTF. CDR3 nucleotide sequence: TGCGCCAGCAGCTACTCGGCGGGCAGTTCTGGGGCCAACGTCCTGACTTTC.

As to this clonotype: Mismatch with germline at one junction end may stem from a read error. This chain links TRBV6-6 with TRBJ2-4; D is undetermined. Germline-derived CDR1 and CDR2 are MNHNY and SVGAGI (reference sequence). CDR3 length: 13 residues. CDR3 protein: CASRGTSKNIPYF. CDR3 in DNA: TGTGCCAGCAGAGGAACTTCCAAAAACATTCCGTACTTC.